This T cell receptor (delta chain) was retrieved from a study of Vδ1+ human thymocytes. RNA was extracted from the cells and then reverse transcribed. The CDR3 regions were amplified by multiplex PCR from V-gene primers to a constant-region primer. TCRdb called clones from the multiplex PCR reads again using CATT. The sample lists 54,000 or so delta-chain clones, about a sixth occurring once. Alphabeta T cells were depleted, then CD3+ Vdelta1+ Vdelta2- thymocytes were FACS-sorted. General study results and limits: Highly polyclonal TRG and TRD repertoires with Gaussian CDR3 length distributions appeared in thymus.

Worth noting for this clone: Its antigen is undetermined.

The CDR3 sequence is 15 residues long. J lost 11 bases, V lost 4 bases, and 16 bases had no gene match. Germline loops: CDR1 TSWWSYY, CDR2 QGS. The specimen sequenced was Vdelta1+ gamma-delta thymocytes from the thymus. Subset described: FACS-sorted CD3+ TCRalphabeta- TCRVdelta1+ TCRVdelta2- thymocytes. The receptor was derived from a boy under two years old who had congenital heart surgery. The chain joins TRDV1 to TRDJ1, with 7 nucleotides matching TRDD3. CDR3: CALGVLNIGDSKLIF. In DNA form, the CDR3 reads TGTGCTCTTGGGGTCTTGAACATCGGGGATAGTAAGCTCATCTTT.